Listed here is a single T cell receptor (beta chain). The repertoire was sequenced with immunoSEQ multiplex PCR; TCRdb's copy has only in-frame clones and lacks some. The sample contains 55,000 to 90,000 clones, 75% to 90% of which appear only once. The CDR3 totals 16 residues. The germline V and J ends were trimmed by 0 bases and 0 bases, with 10 bases remaining between them. From germline, CDR1 is SGHRS and CDR2 YFSETQ. The data were taken from a study of control samples from healthy donors and cancer patients. This TCR derives from a man in his fifties in good health. What was sequenced was blood. This chain uses TRBV5-1 with TRBJ2-1; D is perhaps TRBD1 (5 bases). The CDR3 coding sequence is TGCGCCAGCAGCTTGGGGACATTGGACTCCTACAATGAGCAGTTCTTC. Its translation: CASSLGTLDSYNEQFF.